The 7 T cell receptor beta chains given below trace back to one sample, sequenced in a study of blood T cell repertoires in COVID-19. Some clones are missing from TCRdb's copy, which holds only in-frame ones; the method was immunoSEQ multiplex PCR. The sample comprises approximately 320,000 clones, 89% of which are singletons, and roughly 11% rests with the top ten. Sample: peripheral blood. Receptor source: a woman in her 30s with COVID-19, enrolled during active disease.

This sequence joins TRBV29-1 and TRBJ2-2; D is undetermined. There are 14 residues in the CDR3. Germline V gene sequence: CDR1 SQVTM, CDR2 ANQGSEA. Trimming stripped 3 bases from V and 4 bases from J, with 12 bases between. The CDR3 DNA is TGCAGCGTTGATGAGGTTCATGGCACCGGGGAGCTGTTTTTT. Translation: CSVDEVHGTGELFF.

The V and J genes are TRBV5-4 and TRBJ1-6, with a possible D match to TRBD1 (5 bases). Germline CDR1 is SGHNT and CDR2 is YYREEE (reference sequence). This CDR3 region has 12 residues. Trimming cost V 6 bases and J 7 bases, with 8 bases left between them. The CDR3 region has the DNA TGTGCCAGCATTCCAGGGAATTCACCCCTCCACTTT. Translating it yields CASIPGNSPLHF. Full variable domain (rest looked up from reference TRBV5-4 and TRBJ1-6): ETGVTQSPTHLIKTRGQQVTLRCSSQSGHNTVSWYQQALGQGPQFIFQYYREEENGRGNFPPRFSGLQFPNYSSELNVNALELDDSALYLCASIPGNSPLHFGNGTRLTVT.

The chain uses TRBV4-1 and TRBJ1-5; D remains ambiguous. CDR3 length: 13 amino acids. In germline, CDR1 is MGHRA, CDR2 YSYEKL. Trimming took off 2 bases at V and 6 bases at J, with 8 bases between the two ends. The CDR3 spells CASSQRAGQPQHF. The CDR3 nucleotides read TGCGCCAGCAGCCAACGGGCGGGTCAGCCCCAGCATTTT.

The rearrangement joins TRBV25-1 to TRBJ1-5; D perhaps matches TRBD1 (6 bases). Deletions cut 1 base from V and 5 bases from J, with 15 bases between. Germline CDR1 MGHDK, CDR2 SYGVNS. This CDR3 has 16 amino acids. The CDR3 DNA reads as TGTGCCAGCAGTGAATCTGGCAGGGGAGACCATCAGCCCCAGCATTTT. Translated, it gives CASSESGRGDHQPQHF. The complete variable domain, with remaining parts taken from reference TRBV25-1 and TRBJ1-5, reads EADIYQTPRYLVIGTGKKITLECSQTMGHDKMYWYQQDPGMELHLIHYSYGVNSTEKGDLSSESTVSRIRTEHFPLTLESARPSHTSQYLCASSESGRGDHQPQHFGDGTRLSIL.

The V call is TRBV2, the J call TRBJ2-2; tentatively, D is TRBD1 (6 bases). Per the germline V gene, CDR1 is SNHLY and CDR2 is FYNNEI. Trimming stripped 7 bases from V and 5 bases from J, with 14 bases between. CDR3 length: 14 residues. CDR3 sequence (DNA): TGTGCCAGCATTGAGGGACAATTGACCGGGGAGCTGTTTTTT. Its translation is CASIEGQLTGELFF.

This clone was counted between two and nine times. The chain joins TRBV3-1 (or the pseudogene TRBV3-2) to TRBJ1-5; D call uncertain. The CDR3 is made up of 14 amino acids. Per germline, CDR1 LGHDT and CDR2 YNNKEL (reference sequence). The germline V and J ends were trimmed by 1 base and 9 bases, with 13 bases remaining between them. DNA of the CDR3: TGTGCCAGCAGCCAAGGGCAGGTGGTTTGGCCCCAGCATTTT. Its protein is CASSQGQVVWPQHF.

The table lists this clone with a count of one. This chain joins TRBV7-6 and TRBJ1-5, with 8 bases lining up with TRBD1. Germline V gene sequence: CDR1 SGHVS, CDR2 FNYEAQ. The junction had 15 bases not matched to a gene; V was cut back by 5 bases and J by 3 bases. This CDR3 contains 18 residues. The CDR3 region has the DNA TGTGCCAGCAGCCGATACGGGGGACAGGAGGCTCCCAATCAGCCCCAGCATTTT. Its translation is CASSRYGGQEAPNQPQHF.